This note documents a single TCR beta chain sequence. Its target is unknown. This sample is part of a study of cytomegalovirus exposure and HLA in healthy donors. Regarding the study as a whole: A few CMV-associated chains proved CMV antigen-specific in vitro. According to a subsequent analysis, TCR clusters from the first cohort were inclined to appear together in the 120 validation repertoires. Cytomegalovirus association was listed for 150 or so TCR beta chains.

V lost 3 bases to trimming and J lost 4 bases, with 15 bases between them. Germline V gene lookup returns CDR1 MDHEN and CDR2 SYDVKM. This CDR3 comprises 15 residues. Measured with immunoSEQ multiplex PCR; TCRdb has only the in-frame clones, and not every one. In the table there are 150,000 to 200,000 clones, more than 75% of which are singletons. The sample comprised PBMCs. This TCR came from a man between 18 and 35 years old in good health and CMV-seropositive. The V call is TRBV28, the J call TRBJ1-2, with D perhaps matching TRBD1 (6 bases). The DNA of the CDR3 is TGTGCCAGCAGTTTCAACCCGACAGGCCTCTATGGCTACACCTTC. Its protein is CASSFNPTGLYGYTF.